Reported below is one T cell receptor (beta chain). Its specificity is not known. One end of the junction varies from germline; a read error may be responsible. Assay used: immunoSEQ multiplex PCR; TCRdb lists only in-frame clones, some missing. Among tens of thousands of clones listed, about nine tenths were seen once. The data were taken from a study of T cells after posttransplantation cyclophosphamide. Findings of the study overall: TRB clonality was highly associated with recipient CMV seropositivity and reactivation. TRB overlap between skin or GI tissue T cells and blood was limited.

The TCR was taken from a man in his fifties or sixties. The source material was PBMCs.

The CDR3 bases are TGTGCCAGCAGCGCCGGGGGAGGTTATGTCTACACCTTC. This codes for CASSAGGGYVYTF. The V gene is TRBV11-2, the J gene TRBJ1-2; D possibly corresponds to TRBD1 (5 bases). From germline, CDR1 is SGHAT and CDR2 FQNNGV. The CDR3 loop spans 13 amino acids. The entire variable domain, with the rest obtained from reference TRBV11-2 and TRBJ1-2, is as follows: EAGVAQSPRYKIIEKRQSVAFWCNPISGHATLYWYQQILGQGPKLLIQFQNNGVVDDSQLPKDRFSAERLKGVDSTLKIQPAKLEDSAVYLCASSAGGGYVYTFGSGTRLTVV.